The next 15 T cell receptor beta chains were all read from a single sample in a study of a mutant IDH1 vaccine in newly diagnosed glioma. Libraries were prepared by immunoSEQ multiplex PCR; TCRdb keeps only in-frame clonotypes and omits some of them. In the table there are some 130,000 clones, around 77% of which are singletons. No antigen is known for these receptors. Time point noted: week 11, during vaccination. Doses consisted of 300 ug of mutant IDH1 20-mer peptide each, paired with topical imiquimod. The sample here was PBMCs, taken from a glioma patient whose treatment included an IDH1 peptide vaccine. These TCRs come from a man aged 40-50 years with glioma.

This clone was observed a handful of times. The rearrangement uses TRBV5-1 and TRBJ1-4; 10 nucleotides agree with TRBD1. J was trimmed by 8 bases and V by 3 bases; bases with no gene match: 7. The CDR3 runs to 15 residues. Germline CDR1 and CDR2: SGHRS and YFSETQ. The CDR3 DNA follows: TGCGCCAGCAGCTCAGAAGGGACAGGGGCGGAAAAACTGTTTTTT. Residues: CASSSEGTGAEKLFF.

V and J are TRBV10-2 and TRBJ1-2; D gene uncertain. Deletions cut 6 bases from V and 5 bases from J, with 10 bases between. The CDR3 totals 12 residues. Germline assignment: CDR1 WSHSY and CDR2 SAAADI. CDR3 in amino acids: CASRDGKYGYTF. The CDR3 DNA sequence: TGCGCCAGCAGGGACGGAAAGTATGGCTACACCTTC.

The chain has TRBV9 and TRBJ2-1; D is possibly TRBD2 (7 bases). This CDR3 is 17 amino acids long. Trimming shortened V by 0 bases and J by 7 bases, and 20 bases separated the two germline ends. Germline assignment: CDR1 SGDLS and CDR2 YYNGEE. The CDR3 nucleotides are TGTGCCAGCAGCGTAGGCCCCGGGGGCGGGAGAAGGAATGAGCAGTTCTTC. Translating it yields CASSVGPGGGRRNEQFF.

The V and J genes are TRBV5-1 and TRBJ2-7, with TRBD2 identical over 10 bases. V shed 2 bases, J shed 5 bases, and the junction held 7 bases outside the gene matches. Germline V gene data show CDR1 as SGHRS and CDR2 as YFSETQ. The CDR3 has 15 residues. Here the CDR3 DNA reads TGCGCCAGCAGCTTATACCTAGCGGGAGTCCACGAGCAGTACTTC. Translation: CASSLYLAGVHEQYF.

This chain joins TRBV27 and TRBJ2-7; D remains ambiguous. Germline loops: CDR1 MNHEY, CDR2 SMNVEV (reference sequence). The CDR3 runs 12 residues. Trimming shortened V by 6 bases and J by 3 bases, and 9 bases separated the two germline ends. The CDR3 protein is CASSSRFYEQYF. The CDR3 DNA is TGTGCCAGCAGCAGCCGATTCTACGAGCAGTACTTC.

Here the CDR3 DNA reads TGTGCCTGGAGTGTAGGTCCGGGGGGCGGAGATGGCTACACCTTC. Protein: CAWSVGPGGGDGYTF. V gene TRBV30 combines with J gene TRBJ1-2; a possible D gene is TRBD1 (6 bases). With 0 bases removed from V and 6 bases from J, the gap between germline ends came to 17 bases. The CDR3 is made up of 15 amino acids. Per germline, CDR1 GTSNPN and CDR2 SVGIG (reference sequence). The whole variable domain, filled in from reference TRBV30 and TRBJ1-2, reads SQTIHQWPATLVQPVGSPLSLECTVEGTSNPNLYWYRQAAGRGLQLLFYSVGIGQISSEVPQNLSASRPQDRQFILSSKKLLLSDSGFYLCAWSVGPGGGDGYTFGSGTRLTVV.

The chain combines TRBV15 with TRBJ2-1; D tentatively fits TRBD1 or TRBD2 (5 bases each). V shed 5 bases and J shed 3 bases, with 23 bases lying between them. The CDR3 is 18 residues long. From germline, CDR1 is LNHNV and CDR2 YYDKDF (reference sequence). The CDR3 region is CATSSDPKLGTFYNEQFF. CDR3 nucleotides: TGTGCCACCAGCTCCGACCCGAAATTAGGGACCTTCTACAATGAGCAGTTCTTC.

The V and J genes are TRBV19 and TRBJ1-2, with D possibly matching TRBD1 (6 bases). Germline CDR1 LNHDA, CDR2 SQIVND (reference sequence). The CDR3 contains 13 residues. Trimming left V 4 bases short and J 8 bases short, with 14 bases between. This chain's CDR3 is CASSNQGRRGYTF. The CDR3 DNA sequence: TGTGCCAGTAGTAATCAGGGGCGGAGGGGCTACACCTTC.

The chain links TRBV6-4 to TRBJ1-2; TRBD1 is a possible D gene (5 bases). Trimming pared 6 bases from V and 3 bases from J, leaving 14 bases between. Germline CDR1 and CDR2: MRHNA and SNTAGT. The CDR3 contains 14 residues. CDR3 nucleotides: TGTGCCAGCAGACCAGCAAGAGGGGACTATGGCTACACCTTC. Its translation is CASRPARGDYGYTF.

This chain connects TRBV19 to TRBJ1-6; TRBD1 agrees at 9 bases. The CDR3 totals 15 residues. Germline trimming cut 1 base from V and 11 bases from J; bases unmatched to any gene: 6. CDR1 and CDR2 from the germline V gene are LNHDA and SQIVND (reference sequence). This CDR3 reads CASSIGDRDHPPLHF. Here the CDR3 DNA reads TGTGCCAGTAGTATAGGGGACAGGGATCATCCACCCCTCCACTTT.

The V and J genes are TRBV4-1 and TRBJ2-3; D could derive from TRBD1 or TRBD2 (5 bases each). V was cut by 0 bases and J by 0 bases, with 16 bases left in between. Germline V gene data show CDR1 as MGHRA and CDR2 as YSYEKL. The CDR3 runs to 18 residues. CDR3 protein: CASSQEYKWGWSTDTQYF. The CDR3 DNA reads TGCGCCAGCAGCCAAGAGTACAAGTGGGGGTGGAGCACAGATACGCAGTATTTT.

J is TRBJ2-7 and V is TRBV4-3, with no clear D. The V gene's germline CDR1 is LGHNA and CDR2 YSLEER. Trimming removed 2 bases at V and 3 bases at J, with 11 bases between. The CDR3 extends over 14 amino acids. CDR3 sequence (DNA): TGCGCCAGCAGCCAACGACGGTTCTACTACGAGCAGTACTTC. Translated, it gives CASSQRRFYYEQYF.

The chain combines TRBV4-3 with TRBJ2-7; D perhaps matches TRBD1 (5 bases). V shed 1 base and J shed 1 base, with 11 bases lying between them. Germline assignment: CDR1 LGHNA and CDR2 YSLEER. The CDR3 consists of 15 residues. CDR3 nucleotide sequence: TGCGCCAGCAGCCAAGTAATACAGGCGTCCTACGAGCAGTACTTC. As protein: CASSQVIQASYEQYF.

The chain recombines TRBV29-1 with TRBJ2-1, with no clear D. The V and J ends lost 2 bases and 1 base respectively, with 12 bases between them. Germline loops: CDR1 SQVTM, CDR2 ANQGSEA. This CDR3 region has 15 residues. CDR3 amino acids: CSVEFTRKSYNEQFF. CDR3 nucleotide sequence: TGCAGCGTTGAATTTACGCGGAAGTCCTACAATGAGCAGTTCTTC.

The CDR3 loop is CASSQGETIASYEQYF. The DNA for the CDR3 is TGTGCCAGCAGCCAAGGGGAGACTATAGCCTCCTACGAGCAGTACTTC. This chain uses TRBV4-2 with TRBJ2-7, with D maybe TRBD2 (5 bases). The CDR3 has 16 amino acids. Trimming left V 1 base short and J 0 bases short, with 13 bases between. Germline-derived CDR1 and CDR2 are LGHNA and YNFKEQ.